Listed below are T cell receptor beta chains from one sample, sequenced in a study of monozygotic twins with inflammatory bowel disease. Reprocessing the 5' RACE reads, TCRdb reports a single entry for every CDR3 protein and omits DNA. The sample holds 400,000 to 500,000 distinct CDR3 sequences. The sequenced sample consisted of blood. The receptors come from a human donor with ulcerative colitis or Crohn's disease, or a healthy co-twin of an affected twin (not recorded which). Both conserved end residues are part of each CDR3.

>TRBJ2-7|TRBV21-1
CASSKGGLDEQYF
>TRBJ2-1|TRBV24-1
CATSDSDRTPFF
>TRBJ1-1|TRBV7-2
CASSPSRDRDQDTEAFF
>TRBJ1-1|TRBV14
CASSPGGSAEAFF
>TRBJ2-3|TRBV5-1
CASSQRPPDTQYF
>TRBJ2-6|TRBV19
CASSILPGGLSSGANVLTF
>TRBJ2-7|TRBV10-3
CAISGLADSYEQYF